These 8 T cell receptor beta chains share one sample of origin, sequenced in a study of T cells expressing NK-cell markers. TCRdb re-called the 5' RACE reads and gives one entry per CDR3 protein, without DNA. The sample has roughly 430,000 distinct CDR3 sequences; the top ten hold 7.3%. Sequencing was performed on blood T cells: a sorted CD56 or NKG2C T cell subset, CD4+ or CD8+ T cells, or bulk PBMC T cells (not recorded which). All receptors derive from a woman between 18 and 70 years old in good health.

The chain has TRBV7-2 and TRBJ2-3. CDR1 is SGHTA and CDR2 is FQGNSA in the germline V gene. CDR3 length: 16 amino acids. CDR3 amino acids: CASRLTTAPSTDTQYF.

The CDR3 protein is CASSYSGTSNYEQYF. The V call is TRBV5-1, the J call TRBJ2-7; with no DNA, the TCRdb D assignment of TRBD2 cannot be verified. Per germline, CDR1 SGHRS and CDR2 YFSETQ. The CDR3 is made up of 15 amino acids.

The V call is TRBV5-1, the J call TRBJ2-7; TCRdb indicates TRBD2, and absent DNA this call remains unverified. Per germline, CDR1 SGHRS and CDR2 YFSETQ. The CDR3 contains 15 residues. This chain's CDR3 is CASSLEGSGDYEQYF.

The chain recombines TRBV24-1 with TRBJ2-3; with no DNA, the TCRdb D assignment of TRBD2 cannot be verified. The CDR3 consists of 16 residues. Germline V gene sequence: CDR1 KGHDR, CDR2 SFDVKD. The CDR3 sequence: CATQGTSGSRTDTQYF.

The chain couples TRBV12-3 or TRBV12-4 to TRBJ2-1; TCRdb's D call of TRBD1 is untestable without DNA. The CDR3 has 19 amino acids. The CDR3 loop is CASSLLGRGLSGAYNEQFF.

The chain is built from TRBV7-6 and TRBJ1-4. In germline, CDR1 is SGHVS, CDR2 FNYEAQ. This CDR3 has 17 amino acids. The CDR3 loop is CASSDTTFAGRAEKLFF.

The chain carries TRBV20-1 and TRBJ2-2. The CDR3 is 14 amino acids. Germline V gene data show CDR1 as DFQATT and CDR2 as SNEGSKA (reference sequence). CDR3 sequence: CSARRQSNTGELFF.

The chain is built from TRBV29-1 and TRBJ2-1; TCRdb's D gene call, TRBD1, goes unchecked for lack of DNA. The germline CDR1 and CDR2 sequences are SQVTM and ANQGSEA. CDR3 length: 13 amino acids. The CDR3 spells CSADTTTYNEQFF.